This TCR beta chain was retrieved from a study of response to subunit inactivated influenza vaccine. Study-wide points: The authors proposed limited new T cell recruitment per seasonal influenza vaccination.

For this clonotype: Its cognate antigen is unknown.

V shed 6 bases and J 4 bases; nucleotides not matched to a gene: 8. The CDR3 is made up of 15 amino acids. CDR1 MNHEY and CDR2 SMNVEV come from the germline V gene (reference sequence). TCRdb reprocessed the RT-PCR reads via MiXCR and lists one record per CDR3 protein. The data contain some 500,000 distinct CDR3 sequences, 10% to 15% of them seen just once; the ten biggest clones take up less than 15%. The origin of this receptor is a man aged 45-60 years who received an inactivated influenza vaccine. The specimen comprised PBMCs from blood, sampled roughly 48 days after vaccination. The rearrangement uses TRBV27 and TRBJ2-1, with TRBD1 identical over 8 bases. Here the CDR3 reads CASRVGQGNYNEQFF. CDR3 nucleotides: TGTGCCAGCAGAGTCGGACAGGGCAATTACAATGAGCAGTTCTTC.